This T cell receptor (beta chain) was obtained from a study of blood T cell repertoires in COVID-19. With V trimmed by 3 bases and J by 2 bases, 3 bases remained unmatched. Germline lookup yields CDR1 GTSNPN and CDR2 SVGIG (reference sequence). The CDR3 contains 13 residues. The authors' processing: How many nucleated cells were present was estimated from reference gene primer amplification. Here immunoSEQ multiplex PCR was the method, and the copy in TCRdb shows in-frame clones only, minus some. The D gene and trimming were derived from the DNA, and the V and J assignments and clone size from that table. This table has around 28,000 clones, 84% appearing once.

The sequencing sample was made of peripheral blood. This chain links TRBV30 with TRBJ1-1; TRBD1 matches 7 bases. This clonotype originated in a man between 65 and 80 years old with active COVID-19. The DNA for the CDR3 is TGTGCCTGGAGCAGACAGGGAAACACTGAAGCTTTCTTT. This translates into CAWSRQGNTEAFF.